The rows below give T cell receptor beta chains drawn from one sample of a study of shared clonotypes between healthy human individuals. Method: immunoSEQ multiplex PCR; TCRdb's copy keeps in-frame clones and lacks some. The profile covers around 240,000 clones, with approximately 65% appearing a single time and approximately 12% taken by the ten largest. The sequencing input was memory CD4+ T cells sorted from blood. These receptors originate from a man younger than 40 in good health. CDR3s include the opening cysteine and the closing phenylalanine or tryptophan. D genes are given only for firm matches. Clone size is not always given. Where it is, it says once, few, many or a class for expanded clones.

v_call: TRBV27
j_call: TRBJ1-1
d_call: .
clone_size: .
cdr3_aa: CASSFRVGTEAFF
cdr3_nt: TGTGCCAGCAGTTTTAGGGTGGGCACTGAAGCTTTCTTT

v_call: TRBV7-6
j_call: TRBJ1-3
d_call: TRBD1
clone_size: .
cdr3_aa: CASSLSGQVPGNTIYF
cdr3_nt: TGTGCCAGCAGCTTATCCGGACAGGTGCCTGGAAACACCATATATTTT

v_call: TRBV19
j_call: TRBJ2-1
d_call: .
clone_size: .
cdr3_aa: CASSISAGQFYNEQFF
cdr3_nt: TGTGCCAGTAGTATCTCGGCGGGACAGTTCTACAATGAGCAGTTCTTC

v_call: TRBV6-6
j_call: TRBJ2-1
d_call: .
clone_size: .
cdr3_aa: CASRSGSYNEQFF
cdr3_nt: TGTGCCAGCCGGTCAGGGAGCTACAATGAGCAGTTCTTC

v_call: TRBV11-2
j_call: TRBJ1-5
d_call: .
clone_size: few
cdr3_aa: CASSLALQPNQPQHF
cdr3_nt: TGTGCCAGCAGCTTAGCGCTACAACCCAATCAGCCCCAGCATTTT

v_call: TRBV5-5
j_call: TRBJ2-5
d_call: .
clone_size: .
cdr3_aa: CASSLQGRKSGETQYF
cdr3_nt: TGTGCCAGCAGCTTGCAGGGGAGGAAGTCAGGGGAGACCCAGTACTTC

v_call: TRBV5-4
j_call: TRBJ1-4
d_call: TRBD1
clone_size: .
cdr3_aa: CASSSGQGGGKLFF
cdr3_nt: TGTGCCAGCAGCTCGGGACAGGGTGGTGGAAAACTGTTTTTT

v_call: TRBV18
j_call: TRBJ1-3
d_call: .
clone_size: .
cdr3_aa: CASSPPTGFSGNTIYF
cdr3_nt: TGTGCCAGCTCACCACCGACGGGATTCTCTGGAAACACCATATATTTT

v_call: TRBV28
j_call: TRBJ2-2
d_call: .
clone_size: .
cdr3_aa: CASIQQNTGELFF
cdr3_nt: TGTGCCAGCATACAGCAGAACACCGGGGAGCTGTTTTTT

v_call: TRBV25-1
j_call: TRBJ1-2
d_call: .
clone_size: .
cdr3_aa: CASRRDGYTF
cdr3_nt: TGTGCCAGCAGGAGGGATGGCTACACCTTC

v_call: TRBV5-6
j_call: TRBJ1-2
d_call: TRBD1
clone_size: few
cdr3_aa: CASSLDGQGYGYTF
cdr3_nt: TGTGCCAGCAGCTTGGATGGACAGGGCTATGGCTACACCTTC

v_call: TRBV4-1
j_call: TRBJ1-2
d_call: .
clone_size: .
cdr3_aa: CASSALARSDYGYTF
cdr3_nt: TGCGCCAGCAGCGCCCTGGCGAGGTCGGACTATGGCTACACCTTC

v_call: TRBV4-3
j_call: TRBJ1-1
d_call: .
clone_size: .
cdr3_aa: CASSQTKATEAFF
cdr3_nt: TGCGCCAGCAGCCAGACGAAAGCCACTGAAGCTTTCTTT

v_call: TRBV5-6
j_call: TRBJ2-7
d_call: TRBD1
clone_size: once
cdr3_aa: CASRVTGVSHEQYF
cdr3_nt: TGTGCCAGCAGGGTGACAGGGGTAAGTCATGAGCAGTACTTC

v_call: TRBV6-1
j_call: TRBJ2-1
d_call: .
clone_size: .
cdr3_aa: CASSDLHNEQFF
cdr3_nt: TGTGCCAGCAGTGATCTACACAATGAGCAGTTCTTC

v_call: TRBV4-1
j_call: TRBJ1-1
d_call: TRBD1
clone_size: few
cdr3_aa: CASQSGGQSRLGAFF
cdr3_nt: TGCGCCAGTCAGTCGGGGGGACAGTCCCGACTGGGAGCTTTCTTT

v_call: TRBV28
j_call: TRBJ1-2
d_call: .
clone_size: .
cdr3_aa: CASSLYLVKGGDGYTF
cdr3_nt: TGTGCCAGCAGTCTCTACCTTGTCAAGGGTGGGGATGGCTACACCTTC

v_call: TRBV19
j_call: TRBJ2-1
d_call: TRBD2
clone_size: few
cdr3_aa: CASRPGTSGNNEQFF
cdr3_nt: TGTGCCAGTAGGCCCGGGACTAGCGGAAACAATGAGCAGTTCTTC

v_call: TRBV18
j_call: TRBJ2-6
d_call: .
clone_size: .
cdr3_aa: CASSQNGGSGANVLTF
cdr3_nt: TGTGCCAGCTCACAGAATGGAGGATCTGGGGCCAACGTCCTGACTTTC

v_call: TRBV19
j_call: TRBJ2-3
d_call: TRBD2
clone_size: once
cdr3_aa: CASSRGLAASTDTQYF
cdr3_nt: TGTGCCAGTAGTAGAGGACTAGCGGCTAGCACAGATACGCAGTATTTT

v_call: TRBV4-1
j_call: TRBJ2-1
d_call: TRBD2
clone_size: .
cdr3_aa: CASSPLAGPGINEQFF
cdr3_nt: TGCGCCAGCAGCCCCTTAGCGGGCCCCGGGATCAATGAGCAGTTCTTC

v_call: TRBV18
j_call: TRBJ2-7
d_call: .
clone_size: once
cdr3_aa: CASSPITGANYEQYF
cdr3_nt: TGTGCCAGCTCACCGATCACGGGGGCGAACTACGAGCAGTACTTC

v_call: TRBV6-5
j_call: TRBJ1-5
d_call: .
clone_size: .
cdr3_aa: CASRRKGTGNQPQHF
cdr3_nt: TGTGCCAGCAGAAGGAAGGGTACGGGCAATCAGCCCCAGCATTTT

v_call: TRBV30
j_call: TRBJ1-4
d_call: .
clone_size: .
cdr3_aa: CAWSPRQHNEKLFF
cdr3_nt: TGTGCCTGGAGTCCGCGACAGCATAATGAAAAACTGTTTTTT

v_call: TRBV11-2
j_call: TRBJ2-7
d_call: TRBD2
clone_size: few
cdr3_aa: CASSQYGTSVGEQYF
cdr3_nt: TGTGCCAGCAGCCAATACGGGACTAGTGTGGGCGAGCAGTACTTC